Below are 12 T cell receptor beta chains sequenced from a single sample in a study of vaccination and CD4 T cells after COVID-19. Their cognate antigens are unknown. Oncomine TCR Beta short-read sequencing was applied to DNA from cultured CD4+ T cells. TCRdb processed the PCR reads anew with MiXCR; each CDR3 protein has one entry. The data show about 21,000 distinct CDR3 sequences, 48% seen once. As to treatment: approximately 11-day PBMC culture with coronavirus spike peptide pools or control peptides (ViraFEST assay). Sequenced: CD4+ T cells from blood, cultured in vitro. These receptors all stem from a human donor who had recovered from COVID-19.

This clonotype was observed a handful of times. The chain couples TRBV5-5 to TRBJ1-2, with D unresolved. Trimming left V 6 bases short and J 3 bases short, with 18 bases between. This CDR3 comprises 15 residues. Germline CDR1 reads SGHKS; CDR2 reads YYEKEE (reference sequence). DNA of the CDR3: TGTGCCAGCACCCCCGTTGGTGGCGCTGACTATGGCTACACCTTC. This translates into CASTPVGGADYGYTF.

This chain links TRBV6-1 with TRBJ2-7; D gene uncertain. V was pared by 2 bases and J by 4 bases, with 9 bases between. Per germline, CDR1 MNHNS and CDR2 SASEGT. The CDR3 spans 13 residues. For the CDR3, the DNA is TGTGCCAGCAGTGAATCCTTCCGGTACGAGCAGTACTTC. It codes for CASSESFRYEQYF.

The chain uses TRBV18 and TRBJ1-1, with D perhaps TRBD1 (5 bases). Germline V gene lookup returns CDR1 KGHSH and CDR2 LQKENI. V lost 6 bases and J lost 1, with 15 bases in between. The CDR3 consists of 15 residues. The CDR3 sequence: CASSRTGGENTEAFF. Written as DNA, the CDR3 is TGTGCCAGCTCCCGGACGGGGGGTGAGAACACTGAAGCTTTCTTT. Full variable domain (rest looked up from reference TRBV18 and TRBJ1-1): NAGVMQNPRHLVRRRGQEARLRCSPMKGHSHVYWYRQLPEEGLKFMVYLQKENIIDESGMPKERFSAEFPKEGPSILRIQQVVRGDSAAYFCASSRTGGENTEAFFGQGTRLTVV.

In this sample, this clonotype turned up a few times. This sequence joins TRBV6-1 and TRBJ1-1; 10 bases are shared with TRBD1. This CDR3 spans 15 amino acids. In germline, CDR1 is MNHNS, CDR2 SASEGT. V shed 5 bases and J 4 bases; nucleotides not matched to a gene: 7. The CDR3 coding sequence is TGTGCCAGCAGTAACCTGGACAGGGGGGGCACTGAAGCTTTCTTT. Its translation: CASSNLDRGGTEAFF.

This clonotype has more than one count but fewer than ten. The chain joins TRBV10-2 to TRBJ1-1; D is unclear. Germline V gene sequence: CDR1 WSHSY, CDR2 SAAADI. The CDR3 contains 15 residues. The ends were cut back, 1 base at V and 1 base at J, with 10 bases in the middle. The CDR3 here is CASSEWHSSNTEAFF. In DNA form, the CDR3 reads TGCGCCAGCAGTGAGTGGCACAGTTCGAACACTGAAGCTTTCTTT.

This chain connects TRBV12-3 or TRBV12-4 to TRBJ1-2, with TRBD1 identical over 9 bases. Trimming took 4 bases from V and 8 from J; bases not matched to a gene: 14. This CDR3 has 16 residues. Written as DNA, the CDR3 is TGTGCCAGCAGTTCTCGGGACAGGGTACCTGAAATAGGCTACACCTTC. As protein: CASSSRDRVPEIGYTF.

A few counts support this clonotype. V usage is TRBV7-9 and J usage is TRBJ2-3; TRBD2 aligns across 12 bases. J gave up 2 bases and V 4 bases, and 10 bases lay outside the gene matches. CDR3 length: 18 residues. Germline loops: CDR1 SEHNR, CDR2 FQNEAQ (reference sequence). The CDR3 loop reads CASSSPSGRARLTDTQYF. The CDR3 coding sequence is TGTGCCAGCAGCTCCCCTAGCGGGAGGGCCAGGCTCACAGATACGCAGTATTTT.

CDR3 residues: CASALTRGTEAFF. The CDR3 nucleotides read TGTGCTAGTGCTCTTACCCGGGGAACTGAAGCTTTCTTT. The chain uses TRBV12-5 and TRBJ1-1; no firm D call. V lost 7 bases, J lost 5 bases, and 14 bases lay in between. CDR1 and CDR2 from the germline V gene are LGHNT and FRNRAP. This CDR3 has 13 amino acids.

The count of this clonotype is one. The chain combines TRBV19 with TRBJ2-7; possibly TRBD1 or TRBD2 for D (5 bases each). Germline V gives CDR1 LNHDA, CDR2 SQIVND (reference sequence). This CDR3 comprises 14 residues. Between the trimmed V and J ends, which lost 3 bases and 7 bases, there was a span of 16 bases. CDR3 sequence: CASSIGTGMIEQYF. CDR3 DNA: TGTGCCAGTAGTATTGGGACGGGTATGATTGAGCAGTACTTC.

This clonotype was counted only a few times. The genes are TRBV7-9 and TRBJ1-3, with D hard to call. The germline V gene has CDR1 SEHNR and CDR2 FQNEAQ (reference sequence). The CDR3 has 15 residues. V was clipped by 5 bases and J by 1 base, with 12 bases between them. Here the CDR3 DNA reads TGTGCCAGCAGCCCCCCATCTCAATCTGGAAACACCATATATTTT. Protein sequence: CASSPPSQSGNTIYF.

CDR3 residues: CASSEVGGSPTDTQYF. CDR3 sequence (DNA): TGTGCCAGCAGTGAAGTAGGGGGTTCCCCCACAGATACGCAGTATTTT. The genes are TRBV2 and TRBJ2-3; maybe TRBD1 (6 bases). The CDR3 runs 16 residues. The V gene's germline CDR1 is SNHLY and CDR2 FYNNEI. The V gene lost 1 base and the J gene lost 2 bases, with 13 bases spanning the gap.

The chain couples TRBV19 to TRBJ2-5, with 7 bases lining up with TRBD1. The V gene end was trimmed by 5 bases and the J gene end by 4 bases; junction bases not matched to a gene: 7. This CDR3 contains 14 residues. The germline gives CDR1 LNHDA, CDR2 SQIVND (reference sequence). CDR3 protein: CASSGQAAGETQYF. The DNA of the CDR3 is TGTGCCAGTAGTGGACAGGCCGCCGGAGAGACCCAGTACTTC.